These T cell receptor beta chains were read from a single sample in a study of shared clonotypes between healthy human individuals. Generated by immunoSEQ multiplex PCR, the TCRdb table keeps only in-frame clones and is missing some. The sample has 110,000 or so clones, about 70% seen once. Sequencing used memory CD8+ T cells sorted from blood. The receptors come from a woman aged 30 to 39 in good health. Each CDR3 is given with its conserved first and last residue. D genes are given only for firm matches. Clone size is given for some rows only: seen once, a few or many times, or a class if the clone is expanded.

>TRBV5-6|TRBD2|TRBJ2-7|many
TGTGCCAGCAGCCTAGCGGAGACTAGCGGGAGGGTATTCTCCTACGAGCAGTACTTC
CASSLAETSGRVFSYEQYF
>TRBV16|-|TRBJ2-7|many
TGTGCCAGCAGCGGATCCATGGGGTACGAGCAGTACTTC
CASSGSMGYEQYF
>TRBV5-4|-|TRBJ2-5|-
TGTGCCAGCAGCTTGGGTCACTTCCAAGAGACCCAGTACTTC
CASSLGHFQETQYF
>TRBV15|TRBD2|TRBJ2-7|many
TGTGCCACCAGCGAGGGACTAGCGGGAGCCTACGAGCAGTACTTC
CATSEGLAGAYEQYF
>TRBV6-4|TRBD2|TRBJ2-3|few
TGTGCCAGCAGTGATTTTAGCGGGAAGGCAGATACGCAGTATTTT
CASSDFSGKADTQYF
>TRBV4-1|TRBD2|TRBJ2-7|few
TGCGCCAGCAGCCAAGTTGGGAGGGCCCTCGAGCAGTACTTC
CASSQVGRALEQYF
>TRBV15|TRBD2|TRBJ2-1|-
TGTGCCACCAGCAGAGATTTACGCGGGAGCTCCTACAATGAGCAGTTCTTC
CATSRDLRGSSYNEQFF
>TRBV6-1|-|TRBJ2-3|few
TGTGCCAGCAGTGAACGCACAGCACGACCTAGCACAGATACGCAGTATTTT
CASSERTARPSTDTQYF
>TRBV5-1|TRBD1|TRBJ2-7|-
TGCGCCAGCAGCTGGTCAGGGGGCGAGCAGTACTTC
CASSWSGGEQYF
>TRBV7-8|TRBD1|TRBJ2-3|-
TGTGCCAGCAGGCAAACACAGGGGATCACAGATACGCAGTATTTT
CASRQTQGITDTQYF
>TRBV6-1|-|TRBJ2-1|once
TGTGCCAGCAGTGAAGCGGGAGGAGACTACAATGAGCAGTTCTTC
CASSEAGGDYNEQFF
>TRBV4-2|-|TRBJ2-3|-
TGTGCCAGCAGCCAGAGTCCCCTAGGGGCAGATACGCAGTATTTT
CASSQSPLGADTQYF
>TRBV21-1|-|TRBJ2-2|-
TGTGCCAGCAGCAAAGACACTTTCACCGGGGAGCTGTTTTTT
CASSKDTFTGELFF
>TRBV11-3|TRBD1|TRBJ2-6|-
TGTGCCAGCAGCCCGCGGACAGGCTCTGGGGCCAACGTCCTGACTTTC
CASSPRTGSGANVLTF
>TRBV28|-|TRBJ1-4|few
TGTGCCAGCAGTTTAGGTGCAGGACATAATGAAAAACTGTTTTTT
CASSLGAGHNEKLFF
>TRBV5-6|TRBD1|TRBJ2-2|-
TGTGCCAGCAGCTTTAACGACAGGGTGACCGGGGAGCTGTTTTTT
CASSFNDRVTGELFF
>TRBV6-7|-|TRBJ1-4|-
TGTGCCAGCAGTTACCCCGAGGGGGGGTTCGATGAAAAACTGTTTTTT
CASSYPEGGFDEKLFF
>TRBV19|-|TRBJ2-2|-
TGTGCCAGTAGTATACCGGGACAAGACACCGGGGAGCTGTTTTTT
CASSIPGQDTGELFF
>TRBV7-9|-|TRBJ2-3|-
TGTGCCAGCAGCTTAGAGGCCTACACAGATACGCAGTATTTT
CASSLEAYTDTQYF
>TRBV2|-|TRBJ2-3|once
TGTGCCAGCAGTGTTTCACCCGGATTCACAGATACGCAGTATTTT
CASSVSPGFTDTQYF
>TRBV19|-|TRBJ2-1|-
TGTGCCAGTAGTATCCCCCCGGGGAGGAAGGAATTCAGTGAGCAGTTCTTC
CASSIPPGRKEFSEQFF
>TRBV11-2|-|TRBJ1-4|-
TGTGCCAGCAGCCCCGCCGGGGCAACTAATGAAAAACTGTTTTTT
CASSPAGATNEKLFF
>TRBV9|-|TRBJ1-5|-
TGTGCCAGCAGCGTAGGGATTGGGTGGAATCAGCCCCAGCATTTT
CASSVGIGWNQPQHF
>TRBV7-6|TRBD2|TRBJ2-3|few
TGTGCCAGCAGCCCAGAGGTCGGGGAGGGATGGGATACGCAGTATTTT
CASSPEVGEGWDTQYF
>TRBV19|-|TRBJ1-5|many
TGTGCCAGTAGTATTTTGCCGGGTGAGGCGCAGCCCCAGCATTTT
CASSILPGEAQPQHF
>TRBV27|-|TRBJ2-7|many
TGTGCCAGCAGCCCCCCAGGGCGACCTTACGAGCAGTACTTC
CASSPPGRPYEQYF
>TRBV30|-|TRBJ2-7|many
TGTGCCTGGAGTGCGGGGCTGGGGGAGCAGTACTTC
CAWSAGLGEQYF
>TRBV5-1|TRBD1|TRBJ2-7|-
TGCGCCAGCAGCTTGGCCCAGGGACAGTTCTACGAGCAGTACTTC
CASSLAQGQFYEQYF
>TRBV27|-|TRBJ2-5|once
TGTGCCAGCAGTTTATTCTTTCATCGACAGCAAGAGACCCAGTACTTC
CASSLFFHRQQETQYF
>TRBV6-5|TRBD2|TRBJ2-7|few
TGTGCCAGCAGTTACGGACCTAGCGGGAGCTACGAGCAGTACTTC
CASSYGPSGSYEQYF
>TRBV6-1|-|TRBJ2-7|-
TGTGCCAGCAGTATGCGGACGGAATCCTACGAGCAGTACTTC
CASSMRTESYEQYF
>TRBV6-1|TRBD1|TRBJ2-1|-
TGTGCCAGCAGTGATGAGACAGGGGGCGGGTACAATGAGCAGTTCTTC
CASSDETGGGYNEQFF
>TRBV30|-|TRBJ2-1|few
TGTGCCTGGAGTGTCCCTGGTCTCTACAATGAGCAGTTCTTC
CAWSVPGLYNEQFF
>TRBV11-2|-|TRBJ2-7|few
TGTGCCAGCAGCTCCTCTGGGCCCTACGAGCAGTACTTC
CASSSSGPYEQYF
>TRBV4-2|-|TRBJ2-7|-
TGTGCCAGCAGCCAAGTTACGGACTCGTCCTCTTACGAGCAGTACTTC
CASSQVTDSSSYEQYF
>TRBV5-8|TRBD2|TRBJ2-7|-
TGTGCCAGCAGCCCGGGGACCGGGAGGGGGTACGAGCAGTACTTC
CASSPGTGRGYEQYF
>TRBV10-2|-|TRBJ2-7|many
TGCGCCAGCAGTGATGGAGCGGGTCGAGGCTACGAGCAGTACTTC
CASSDGAGRGYEQYF
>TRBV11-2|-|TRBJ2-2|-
TGTGCCAGCAGCTTCTTACTAGCCCCGAGGACCGGGGAGCTGTTTTTT
CASSFLLAPRTGELFF
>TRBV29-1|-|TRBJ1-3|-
TGCAGCGTTGAGGAGGACACCATATATTTT
CSVEEDTIYF
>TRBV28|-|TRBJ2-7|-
TGTGCCAGCAGTTTGTACGGACGGTTCTCCTACGAGCAGTACTTC
CASSLYGRFSYEQYF
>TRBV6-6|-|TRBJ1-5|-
TGTGCCAGCAGTTCTCCCCCAGGGAGCAATCAGCCCCAGCATTTT
CASSSPPGSNQPQHF
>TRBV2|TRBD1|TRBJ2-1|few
TGTGCCAGCAGCGGACAGGGCAATGAGCAGTTCTTC
CASSGQGNEQFF
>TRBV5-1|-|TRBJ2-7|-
TGCGCCAGCAGCTTGTATAGAGACAGCTACGAGCAGTACTTC
CASSLYRDSYEQYF
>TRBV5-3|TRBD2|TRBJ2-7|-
TGTGCCAGCAGCCATGCTAGCGGGAGGGAGTACGAGCAGTACTTC
CASSHASGREYEQYF
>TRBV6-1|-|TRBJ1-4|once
TGTGCCAGCAGGCCCCCTAATGAAAAACTGTTTTTT
CASRPPNEKLFF
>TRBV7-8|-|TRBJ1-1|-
TGTGCCAGCAGCTTAATTCCCGGCATAGCTTTCTTT
CASSLIPGIAFF
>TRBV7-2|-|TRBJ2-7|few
TGTGCCAGCAGCGCCGACTACTCCTACGAGCAGTACTTC
CASSADYSYEQYF
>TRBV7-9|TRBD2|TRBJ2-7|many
TGTGCCAGCAGCCGTAGCGGGGGTCCCTACGAGCAGTACTTC
CASSRSGGPYEQYF
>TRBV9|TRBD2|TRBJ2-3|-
TGTGCCAGCAGTCTCGGGGGGGGCACAGATACGCAGTATTTT
CASSLGGGTDTQYF
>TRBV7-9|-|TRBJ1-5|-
TGTGCCAGCAGCATGGGGAGGAGCAATCAGCCCCAGCATTTT
CASSMGRSNQPQHF
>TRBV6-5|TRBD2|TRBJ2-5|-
TGTGCCAGCACCCCCCTAGCGGGAGACGAGACCCAGTACTTC
CASTPLAGDETQYF
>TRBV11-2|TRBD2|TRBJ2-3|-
TGTGCCAGCAGCTTGTTGCCCGGGAGGGCAGCAGATACGCAGTATTTT
CASSLLPGRAADTQYF
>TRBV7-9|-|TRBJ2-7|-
TGTGCCAGCAGCCCGGTATTGTCCGGCGACGAGCAGTACTTC
CASSPVLSGDEQYF
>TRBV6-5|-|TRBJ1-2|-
TGTGCCAGCAGCCCCGACAGTTACAATGGCTACACCTTC
CASSPDSYNGYTF